This record concerns one T cell receptor beta chain sequence. Its antigen is unidentified. Repertoires were generated with immunoSEQ multiplex PCR, while TCRdb's copy carries only in-frame clones and drops some. The sample lists approximately 190,000 clones; approximately 92% were seen once. The sample originates from a study of T cell responses to AZD1222 COVID-19 vaccine. Study results and caveats: After two AZD1222 doses, spike-specific TCR breadth and depth rose versus day 0. Along spike, vaccine-associated CD4 TCRs were found throughout, with dominance at 160-218 and 743-854.

This TCR came from an adult in good health. Material: peripheral blood, obtained on day 0 of AZD1222 vaccination.

CDR3 sequence: CAMLNPGGDTQYF. The CDR3 nucleotides read TGTGCCATGTTAAACCCGGGAGGAGATACGCAGTATTTT. This sequence joins TRBV6-5 and TRBJ2-3; 7 bases match TRBD2. V trimming: 10 bases; J trimming: 5 bases; junction bases outside the gene matches: 9. The CDR3 is 13 residues long. Germline loops: CDR1 MNHEY, CDR2 SVGAGI.